A selection of T cell receptor beta chains follows, all from one sample in a study of CD8+ T cells in alopecia areata. Clones were read by immunoSEQ multiplex PCR, and TCRdb kept only the in-frame ones, dropping some. The data contain about 180,000 clones, roughly 66% of them seen just once; the ten biggest clones take up roughly an eighth. The sample consisted of CD8+ T cells sorted from blood, taken at week 0. The source is a human donor with alopecia areata. CDR3s leave out the opening cysteine and the closing phenylalanine or tryptophan. A D gene is named only where the DNA matches it firmly.

J gene: TRBJ2-5
D gene: NA
V gene: TRBV7-7
CDR3 protein: ASSLWGAAETQY

J gene: TRBJ1-2
D gene: NA
V gene: TRBV27
CDR3 protein: ASSPGANYGYT

J gene: TRBJ1-2
D gene: TRBD1
V gene: TRBV6-7
CDR3 protein: ASQRDSYYGYT

J gene: TRBJ1-5
D gene: TRBD1
V gene: TRBV27
CDR3 protein: ASSPSTGDAGQPQH

J gene: TRBJ2-5
D gene: NA
V gene: TRBV7-9
CDR3 protein: ASSLGNVIEY

J gene: TRBJ2-7
D gene: TRBD1
V gene: TRBV5-4
CDR3 protein: ASSPGTGGYEQY

J gene: TRBJ2-3
D gene: NA
V gene: TRBV9
CDR3 protein: ASSPLLGTDTQY

J gene: TRBJ1-1
D gene: NA
V gene: TRBV20-1
CDR3 protein: SSESESEAF

J gene: TRBJ2-5
D gene: TRBD2
V gene: TRBV4-1
CDR3 protein: ASRGSGAQETQY

J gene: TRBJ2-1
D gene: NA
V gene: TRBV29-1
CDR3 protein: SVLVVEQF

J gene: TRBJ2-4
D gene: NA
V gene: TRBV5-1
CDR3 protein: ASSPSDKKNIQY

J gene: TRBJ2-2
D gene: NA
V gene: TRBV19
CDR3 protein: ASSIVLRTGELF

J gene: TRBJ2-3
D gene: TRBD1
V gene: TRBV6-5
CDR3 protein: ASSLSGGGTDTQY

J gene: TRBJ1-5
D gene: NA
V gene: TRBV19
CDR3 protein: ASSLGNQPQH

J gene: TRBJ2-1
D gene: TRBD1
V gene: TRBV27
CDR3 protein: ASSPRDRANNEQF

J gene: TRBJ2-2
D gene: TRBD1
V gene: TRBV30
CDR3 protein: AWSSLDRAGELF

J gene: TRBJ2-3
D gene: TRBD2
V gene: TRBV12-5
CDR3 protein: ASVLTSVVDTQY

J gene: TRBJ2-3
D gene: NA
V gene: TRBV7-9
CDR3 protein: ASNPPGPDTQY

J gene: TRBJ2-4
D gene: NA
V gene: TRBV6-5
CDR3 protein: ASSYKGAGHIQY

J gene: TRBJ2-4
D gene: TRBD1
V gene: TRBV29-1
CDR3 protein: SVETGTGKAKNIQY

J gene: TRBJ2-1
D gene: NA
V gene: TRBV2
CDR3 protein: ASSQNNEQF

J gene: TRBJ2-7
D gene: NA
V gene: TRBV6-5
CDR3 protein: ASSGPRREQY

J gene: TRBJ1-2
D gene: NA
V gene: TRBV20-1
CDR3 protein: SARESNGYT

J gene: TRBJ2-2
D gene: TRBD1
V gene: TRBV10-3
CDR3 protein: AISPGQANTGELF

J gene: TRBJ2-2
D gene: NA
V gene: TRBV6-5
CDR3 protein: ASSYSTPSQTGELF

J gene: TRBJ1-3
D gene: NA
V gene: TRBV9
CDR3 protein: ASSVGSSGNTIY

J gene: TRBJ1-5
D gene: TRBD1
V gene: TRBV15
CDR3 protein: ATSSGQGGQPQH

J gene: NA
D gene: NA
V gene: TRBV29-1
CDR3 protein: SVEGGYEQY

J gene: TRBJ2-5
D gene: NA
V gene: TRBV6-1
CDR3 protein: ASSEWTDYQETQY

J gene: TRBJ2-7
D gene: TRBD2
V gene: TRBV30
CDR3 protein: AWSFGGAYEQY

J gene: TRBJ2-7
D gene: TRBD1
V gene: TRBV19
CDR3 protein: ASSPGQGPYEQY

J gene: TRBJ1-5
D gene: NA
V gene: TRBV27
CDR3 protein: ASSYNSNQPQH

J gene: TRBJ2-7
D gene: TRBD1
V gene: TRBV5-1
CDR3 protein: ASSPPTGAYEQY

J gene: TRBJ2-1
D gene: NA
V gene: TRBV27
CDR3 protein: ASSLSGPSYNEQF

J gene: TRBJ2-4
D gene: NA
V gene: TRBV7-9
CDR3 protein: ASSPDGSKNIQY

J gene: TRBJ1-5
D gene: NA
V gene: TRBV7-9
CDR3 protein: ASSPATVTRGQPQH

J gene: TRBJ2-5
D gene: NA
V gene: TRBV4-2
CDR3 protein: ASSQVRDGANQETQY

J gene: TRBJ1-1
D gene: NA
V gene: TRBV27
CDR3 protein: ASSPITGDTEAF

J gene: TRBJ1-1
D gene: NA
V gene: TRBV30
CDR3 protein: AWSAPHGDTEAF

J gene: TRBJ1-5
D gene: TRBD1
V gene: TRBV25-1
CDR3 protein: ASSEYRGRGQEKSAQH

J gene: TRBJ2-3
D gene: TRBD1
V gene: TRBV5-4
CDR3 protein: ASSTTGSTDTQY

J gene: TRBJ2-5
D gene: NA
V gene: TRBV6-5
CDR3 protein: ASSYAEDNQETQY

J gene: TRBJ2-1
D gene: NA
V gene: TRBV27
CDR3 protein: ASSLSGSYNEQF

J gene: TRBJ2-2
D gene: NA
V gene: TRBV9
CDR3 protein: ASSGNTGELF

J gene: TRBJ2-7
D gene: NA
V gene: TRBV5-6
CDR3 protein: ASSRQLPYEQY

J gene: TRBJ2-3
D gene: NA
V gene: TRBV7-2
CDR3 protein: ASSLELARTDTQY

J gene: TRBJ2-3
D gene: NA
V gene: TRBV27
CDR3 protein: ASSLRSDTQY

J gene: TRBJ2-2
D gene: NA
V gene: TRBV4-1
CDR3 protein: ASSHSVGSGGELF

J gene: TRBJ2-7
D gene: NA
V gene: TRBV5-1
CDR3 protein: ASSSLGDTQGDEQY